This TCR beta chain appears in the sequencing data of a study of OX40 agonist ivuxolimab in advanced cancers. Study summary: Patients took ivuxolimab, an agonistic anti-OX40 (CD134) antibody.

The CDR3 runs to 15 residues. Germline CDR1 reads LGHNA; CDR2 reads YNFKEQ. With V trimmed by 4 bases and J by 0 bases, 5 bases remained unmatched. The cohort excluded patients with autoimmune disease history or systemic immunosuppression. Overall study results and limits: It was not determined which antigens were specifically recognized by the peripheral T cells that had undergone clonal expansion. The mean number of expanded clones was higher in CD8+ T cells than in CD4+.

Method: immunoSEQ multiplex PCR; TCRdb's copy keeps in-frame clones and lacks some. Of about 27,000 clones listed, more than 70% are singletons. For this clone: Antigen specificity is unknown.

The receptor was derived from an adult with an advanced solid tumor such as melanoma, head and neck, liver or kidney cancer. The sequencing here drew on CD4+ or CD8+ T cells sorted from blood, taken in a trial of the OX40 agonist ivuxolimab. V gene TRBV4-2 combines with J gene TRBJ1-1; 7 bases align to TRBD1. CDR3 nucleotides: TGTGCCAGCAGCCTCGGGACAGTAATGAACACTGAAGCTTTCTTT. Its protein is CASSLGTVMNTEAFF.